This T cell receptor (beta chain) was documented in a study of blood T cell repertoires in COVID-19. The wider study: Collection of acute and convalescent COVID-19 samples took place in the United States, Italy and Spain.

Sequencing was performed with immunoSEQ multiplex PCR; in TCRdb, only in-frame clones are kept and a portion is missing. This table has 200,000 to 250,000 clones, over 65% appearing once. Germline-derived CDR1 and CDR2 are ENHRY and SYGVKD. This CDR3 region has 14 residues. Unmatched junction bases numbered 2, after V lost 4 bases and J lost 1 base. Sequencing used PBMCs or T cells enriched from blood (not recorded which). The chain couples TRBV10-3 to TRBJ2-3, with 7 bases that match TRBD1. This TCR was sampled from a woman in her sixties or seventies who had recovered from COVID-19. Here the CDR3 DNA reads TGTGCCATCAGTGGCGGACAGGGCACAGATACGCAGTATTTT. It specifies CAISGGQGTDTQYF.